This T cell receptor beta chain stems from a study of shared clonotypes between healthy human individuals (dated by TCRdb to 2020 to 2021). Some background on the complete study: The cohort comprised a couple of women and three men aged 18 to 49 years. For each donor, CD4 naive and CD4 memory were each run on three plates, CD8 naive on two plates, and CD8 memory on one plate. Blood TCR repertoires of four to six healthy adults were deeply sequenced to estimate repertoire size and the extent of clonotype sharing between individuals. Libraries were prepared and TCR repertoires were sequenced by different laboratories using diverse techniques, in order to increase sequencing depth and limit assay-specific biases. Each donor's leukapheresis produced roughly between roughly 0.85 and 9.5 billion PBMCs.

TCR CDR3 regions were amplified from genomic DNA by multiplex PCR using the deep immunoSEQ assay. For each cell subset, the extracted genomic DNA was distributed evenly across all wells of several immunoSEQ 96-well plates, and each plate served as one replicate. For sorted subsets, each replicate PCR was loaded with about 0.2 ug genomic DNA, equivalent to approximately 33,000 T cell genomes. Purified libraries were measured with a Qubit 3.0 fluorometer, size-checked on a Bioanalyzer 2100, and measured again with the KAPA Library Quantification kit. Each immunoSEQ 96-well plate was sequenced on its own single-read 150-cycle Illumina NextSeq 550 flow cell. In the original analysis: Because the immunoSEQ output included only junctional sequences and no quality scores, the filtering could not be the same as the filtering used for full-length reads. Sequences were annotated with PyIR, a Python wrapper for IgBLAST v1.9, using IMGT germline references to assign V/J genes and CDR3. Reads with weak V/J assignments (E-value above 1e-6), missing CDR3, stop codons, out-of-frame junctions, or ambiguous translated residues were removed. A V3J clonotype was defined by an identical inferred V gene, J gene, and CDR3 amino acid sequence. The percentage overlap between two repertoires was calculated by dividing the number of shared unique clonotypes by the size of the smaller repertoire. Three approaches were used to assess repertoire richness: RTK rarefaction, the Chao1 estimator, and Recon v2.1 estimates of unobserved clonotypes. For all TCRbeta clonotypes obtained by the gDNA method from four donors, generation probabilities were computed with OLGA. Here the immuneACCESS table is served through TCRdb, limited to in-frame sequences with V and J called. Missing clones are a known gap in these copies; in checked studies unresolved V genes cover under half, and the rest lacks a known reason. The D gene and trimming were derived from the DNA, and the V and J assignments and clone size from that table. The sample table shows 2 million to 2.5 million clones, and 92% are seen once. The top ten clonotypes cover approximately 0.41% of the sample.

The CDR3 starts with the cysteine, ends with the phenylalanine, and has 14 residues. The CDR3 DNA has 42 bases and is translated from base 1. The germline V gene supplies CDR1 SNHLY and CDR2 FYNNEI. V loses 3 bases at its end and J loses 1 base; junction bases beyond the gene matches: 2. Donors were healthy HIV-negative adults with no recently reported acute infections or vaccinations. Only Caucasian adults living in Nashville, Tennessee, USA were represented among the donors. CD4+ T cells were enriched by magnetic negative selection; naive cells were then positively selected on CD45RA, and the negative fraction formed the memory subset. After blood collection by leukapheresis, PBMCs were isolated using Ficoll-Histopaque density gradient centrifugation and then cryopreserved in the vapor phase of liquid nitrogen. Analytical flow cytometry was used to check the purity and quantity of every magnetically sorted T cell population. Genomic DNA was isolated from every sorted fraction and measured by UV absorbance on a Nanodrop 2000c.

Remarks on this clone: Its antigen is still unknown. Base qualities are not provided; no much larger clone lies one nucleotide away.

The investigation overall reported the following: The genetic and exposure-history diversity represented was limited by the small number of donors. Sharing across several donors was observed for about 4.8% of naive CD4, over 3% of naive CD8, 2% to 2.5% of memory CD4, and roughly 0.4% of memory CD8 clonotypes. Sampling was restricted to blood, and TCR repertoires in tissue are likely to differ from TCR repertoires in blood. Naive subsets generally had larger estimated clonotype richness than memory subsets did. Higher generation probabilities were observed for clonotypes shared by all four sorted-subset donors than for non-shared clonotypes. Pairwise subsampling indicated that sequencing depth was expected to affect the degree of clonotype sharing among donors. Even with the large sequencing depth, rarefaction of the sorted-subset datasets indicated that sequencing was incomplete.

This sequence was found in a man between 18 and 29 years old in good health. Some clones in this sample may be carry-over from other donors' samples. Sequenced: naive CD4+ T cells from PBMCs. The cell subset or site label for this specimen denotes: CD45RA+ positively selected. The sequence links TRBV2 to TRBJ2-5; TRBD1 aligns with 7 central bases. The CDR3 here reads CASSEGQSQETQYF. The nucleotides read TGTGCCAGCAGTGAGGGACAGTCCCAAGAGACCCAGTACTTC. When the CDR3 is completed using the reference TRBV2 and TRBJ2-5 genes on either side, the full variable domain is EPEVTQTPSHQVTQMGQEVILRCVPISNHLYFYWYRQILGQKVEFLVSFYNNEISEKSEIFDDQFSVERPDGSNFTLKIRSTKLEDSAMYFCASSEGQSQETQYFGPGTRLLVL.